The 30 T cell receptor beta chains below come from one sample, sequenced in a study of response to subunit inactivated influenza vaccine. TCRdb analysed the RT-PCR reads with MiXCR anew, one entry per CDR3 protein. Here the sample spans 700,000 to 900,000 distinct CDR3 sequences, 21% being singletons. The sample in question was PBMCs from blood, obtained around 5 days after vaccination. The receptors here all came from a man in his fifties who received an inactivated influenza vaccine.

The chain couples TRBV7-9 to TRBJ2-1; weak D call: TRBD2 (5 bases). V dropped 5 bases and J dropped 3 bases, with 17 bases sitting between them. The CDR3 is 16 residues long. The germline gives CDR1 SEHNR, CDR2 FQNEAQ (reference sequence). The CDR3 spells CASSPLVGKHYNEQFF. The CDR3 nucleotides are TGTGCCAGCAGCCCCTTGGTCGGGAAGCACTACAATGAGCAGTTCTTC. Full variable domain (missing parts from reference TRBV7-9 and TRBJ2-1): DTGVSQNPRHKITKRGQNVTFRCDPISEHNRLYWYRQTLGQGPEFLTYFQNEAQLEKSRLLSDRFSAERPKGSFSTLEIQRTEQGDSAMYLCASSPLVGKHYNEQFFGPGTRLTVL.

The rearrangement joins TRBV3-1 to TRBJ2-7; D unresolved. V lost 1 base, J lost 1 base, and 5 bases lay in between. This CDR3 region has 13 residues. Germline CDR1 LGHDT, CDR2 YNNKEL (reference sequence). CDR3 bases: TGTGCCAGCAGCCAAGCCCCATCCTACGAGCAGTACTTC. This codes for CASSQAPSYEQYF.

This clonotype was detected a few times. The rearrangement uses TRBV5-1 and TRBJ2-7; D assignment may be TRBD1 or TRBD2 (5 bases each). Per germline, CDR1 SGHRS and CDR2 YFSETQ. The CDR3 loop spans 16 amino acids. Trimming removed 4 bases from V and 0 bases from J, with 17 bases in between. The CDR3 nucleotides read TGCGCCAGCAGCCCCAGGGTTGGGACCAGCTCCTACGAGCAGTACTTC. This sequence encodes CASSPRVGTSSYEQYF.

This clonotype was seen more than once but under ten times. V is TRBV20-1 and J is TRBJ1-5; weak D call: TRBD1 (5 bases). Germline V lookup: CDR1 DFQATT, CDR2 SNEGSKA (reference sequence). V was shortened by 3 bases and J by 1 base, with 10 bases between the two germline ends. The CDR3 length is 14 residues. DNA for the CDR3: TGCAGTGCTAGTAACGGGGGGAGCAATCAGCCCCAGCATTTT. Translating it yields CSASNGGSNQPQHF.

This clonotype turned up a few times. The chain has TRBV20-1 and TRBJ2-2; possibly TRBD2 for D (5 bases). This CDR3 spans 14 amino acids. With 3 bases removed from V and 7 bases from J, the gap between germline ends came to 15 bases. CDR1 DFQATT and CDR2 SNEGSKA come from the germline V gene (reference sequence). CDR3 DNA: TGCAGTGCTAGTAGGACCACGGGGAGCGGGGAGCTGTTTTTT. The encoded protein is CSASRTTGSGELFF.

The chain uses TRBV25-1 and TRBJ1-2; D is possibly TRBD1 (5 bases). The ends were cut back, 8 bases at V and 6 bases at J, with 16 bases in the middle. The CDR3 covers 13 residues. Germline CDR1 and CDR2: MGHDK and SYGVNS. CDR3 bases: TGTGCCAGCTCCTGGACGGGGGACGATGGCTACACCTTC. Its protein is CASSWTGDDGYTF.

This rearrangement joins TRBV12-3 or TRBV12-4 to TRBJ1-6; 8 bases line up with TRBD1. With V trimmed by 7 bases and J by 9 bases, 8 bases remained unmatched. The CDR3 sequence is 14 residues long. The CDR3 loop is CASNFGQGGSPLHF. CDR3 DNA sequence: TGTGCCAGCAACTTTGGACAGGGAGGTTCACCCCTCCACTTT.

At least ten counts were recorded for this clonotype. The chain employs TRBV15 and TRBJ1-2; a possible D gene is TRBD1 (6 bases). Germline loops: CDR1 LNHNV, CDR2 YYDKDF (reference sequence). Trimming took 2 bases from V and 2 from J, leaving 6 bases between them. CDR3 length equals 13 residues. As DNA, the CDR3 is TGTGCCACCAGCAGACAGGGGAACTATGGCTACACCTTC. This translates into CATSRQGNYGYTF.

The V gene is TRBV7-2, the J gene TRBJ1-1; unclear D gene. The V end was cut by 4 bases, the J end by 1 base, with 16 bases between. The CDR3 is made up of 16 amino acids. Germline V gene lookup returns CDR1 SGHTA and CDR2 FQGNSA. CDR3 loop: CASSWKVQITNTEAFF. CDR3 bases: TGTGCCAGCAGCTGGAAAGTGCAGATAACGAACACTGAAGCTTTCTTT.

V and J are TRBV20-1 and TRBJ2-6; D unclear. The CDR3 has 14 amino acids. CDR1 and CDR2 (germline): DFQATT, SNEGSKA (reference sequence). V lost 1 base, J lost 0 bases, and 4 bases lay in between. The CDR3 here is CSARASSGANVLTF. The CDR3 nucleotides read TGCAGTGCTAGAGCCAGCTCTGGGGCCAACGTCCTGACTTTC.

This clonotype was picked up one time. The rearrangement joins TRBV5-1 to TRBJ2-1; D ambiguous. Looked up from germline, CDR1 is SGHRS and CDR2 is YFSETQ. V lost 4 bases, J lost 6 bases, and 14 bases lay in between. The CDR3 sequence is 14 residues long. CDR3 in amino acids: CASSTVRASNEQFF. The CDR3, as DNA: TGCGCCAGCAGCACCGTTAGGGCCTCCAATGAGCAGTTCTTC. Looking up the rest from reference TRBV5-1 and TRBJ2-1 gives the full variable domain: KAGVTQTPRYLIKTRGQQVTLSCSPISGHRSVSWYQQTPGQGLQFLFEYFSETQRNKGNFPGRFSGRQFSNSRSEMNVSTLELGDSALYLCASSTVRASNEQFFGPGTRLTVL.

The chain employs TRBV5-1 and TRBJ2-5; 7 bases agree with TRBD2. V lost 5 bases and J lost 3; bases outside the gene matches: 10. The CDR3 consists of 15 residues. Germline V gene lookup returns CDR1 SGHRS and CDR2 YFSETQ. CDR3 protein: CASSKSRGDKETQYF. The CDR3, as DNA: TGCGCCAGCAGTAAATCCCGGGGGGATAAAGAGACCCAGTACTTC.

The gene calls are TRBV14 and TRBJ2-1; 12 bases align to TRBD2. The J segment lost 9 bases and the V segment lost 4 bases, leaving 7 bases of the junction unmatched. The CDR3 is 15 residues long. Looked up from germline, CDR1 is SGHDN and CDR2 is FVKESK. The CDR3 DNA reads TGTGCCAGCAGCCGGGGACTAGCGGGCCCCTTTGAGCAGTTCTTC. Encoded protein: CASSRGLAGPFEQFF.

The chain has TRBV27 and TRBJ2-7; no reliable D call. The germline CDR1 and CDR2 sequences are MNHEY and SMNVEV (reference sequence). Trimming cost V 6 bases and J 3 bases, with 12 bases left between them. CDR3 length: 13 amino acids. The DNA of the CDR3 is TGTGCCAGCAGCCTCTTCCTCGGCTACGAGCAGTACTTC. Translating gives CASSLFLGYEQYF.

This clonotype occurred many times. V and J are TRBV5-6 and TRBJ2-6; tentative D call: TRBD2 (5 bases). Germline assignment: CDR1 SGHDT and CDR2 YYEEEE. This CDR3 spans 15 amino acids. The V end lost 5 bases, the J end lost 1 base, and 10 bases lay between the germline ends. CDR3 coding DNA: TGTGCCAGCAGTTATGGGAGATCTGGGGCCAACGTCCTGACTTTC. This codes for CASSYGRSGANVLTF.

The rearrangement links TRBV20-1 to TRBJ2-3; TRBD1 aligns across 8 bases. The CDR3 consists of 14 residues. The V segment lost 6 bases and the J segment 2 bases; nucleotides outside the gene matches: 7. Germline V CDR1 and CDR2: DFQATT, SNEGSKA (reference sequence). CDR3: CSALPGGLTDTQYF. CDR3 nucleotide sequence: TGCAGTGCCCTCCCAGGGGGCCTCACAGATACGCAGTATTTT.

The chain recombines TRBV7-2 with TRBJ2-7; 11 bases fit TRBD2. Losses at the gene ends were 2 bases for V and 2 bases for J; bases not matched to a gene: 2. This CDR3 has 15 amino acids. Germline lookup yields CDR1 SGHTA and CDR2 FQGNSA. CDR3 bases: TGTGCCAGCAGCTTAATGACTAGCGGGGCCTACGAGCAGTACTTC. This sequence encodes CASSLMTSGAYEQYF.

The J gene is TRBJ2-7, the V gene TRBV29-1; TRBD1 matches 7 bases. V shed 1 base and J 2 bases; nucleotides not matched to a gene: 11. Germline CDR1 and CDR2: SQVTM and ANQGSEA. The CDR3 runs to 16 residues. This CDR3 is CSVEVAGRGNTYEQYF. As DNA, the CDR3 is TGCAGCGTTGAAGTGGCGGGCAGGGGGAACACCTACGAGCAGTACTTC.

This clonotype came up a few times. The chain uses TRBV20-1 and TRBJ2-3; 11 bases align to TRBD2. The CDR3 has 13 residues. In germline, CDR1 is DFQATT, CDR2 SNEGSKA (reference sequence). Unmatched junction bases numbered 5, after V lost 6 bases and J lost 6 bases. The CDR3 spells CSALSGGADTQYF. The CDR3 bases are TGCAGTGCCCTTAGCGGGGGGGCGGATACGCAGTATTTT.

V is TRBV25-1 and J is TRBJ2-5; D remains ambiguous. Germline V gene lookup returns CDR1 MGHDK and CDR2 SYGVNS. This CDR3 is 13 amino acids long. The V gene lost 4 bases and the J gene lost 2 bases, with 8 bases spanning the gap. CDR3 region: CASSGNSQETQYF. Written as DNA, the CDR3 is TGTGCCAGCAGTGGGAATTCTCAAGAGACCCAGTACTTC.

This chain joins TRBV5-1 and TRBJ2-7, with 13 bases lining up with TRBD2. This CDR3 has 17 residues. Trimming at V came to 4 bases and at J to 0 bases, leaving 7 bases not matched to a gene. Germline V gives CDR1 SGHRS, CDR2 YFSETQ. CDR3 coding DNA: TGCGCCAGCAGCACCGGGACTAGCGGGGCCCTCTCCTACGAGCAGTACTTC. Encoded protein: CASSTGTSGALSYEQYF.

CDR3: CASSLDLGYYEQYF. CDR3 sequence (DNA): TGCGCCAGCAGCTTGGATCTGGGGTACTACGAGCAGTACTTC. V and J are TRBV5-1 and TRBJ2-7; D is uncertain. CDR1 is SGHRS and CDR2 is YFSETQ in the germline V gene. The V end was cut by 0 bases, the J end by 3 bases, with 10 bases between. This CDR3 region has 14 residues.

The V call is TRBV29-1, the J call TRBJ1-4; 8 bases are shared with TRBD1. Germline V gene lookup returns CDR1 SQVTM and CDR2 ANQGSEA. Trimming cost V 6 bases and J 2 bases; bases outside gene matches: 11. The CDR3 totals 16 residues. The CDR3 DNA reads TGCAGCGTGGCGGAATACAGGGGGACGACTAATGAAAAACTGTTTTTT. Translated, it gives CSVAEYRGTTNEKLFF.

The chain couples TRBV4-1 to TRBJ2-5; no clear D. This CDR3 comprises 14 residues. Trimming took 2 bases from V and 1 from J, leaving 8 bases between them. Germline-derived CDR1 and CDR2 are MGHRA and YSYEKL. CDR3 protein: CASSQSPAQETQYF. As DNA, the CDR3 is TGCGCCAGCAGCCAATCTCCCGCCCAAGAGACCCAGTACTTC.

This clonotype was observed a few times. The chain joins TRBV6-2 or TRBV6-3 to TRBJ1-2; the match to TRBD1 covers 9 bases. CDR1 MNHEY and CDR2 SVGEGT come from the germline V gene. The CDR3 runs 14 residues. The ends lost 5 bases at V and 6 bases at J; junction bases unmatched: 7. The CDR3 nucleotides are TGTGCCAGCAGTACTGGGACAGGGCGTGATGGCTACACCTTC. This encodes CASSTGTGRDGYTF.

This clonotype was counted between two and nine times. The chain uses TRBV15 and TRBJ2-5, with TRBD1 as a possible D gene (6 bases). The CDR3 contains 14 residues. Germline V gene sequence: CDR1 LNHNV, CDR2 YYDKDF (reference sequence). The V and J ends lost 3 bases and 1 base respectively, with 9 bases between them. The CDR3 DNA is TGTGCCACCAGCAGCGACAGGTTCCAAGAGACCCAGTACTTC. It encodes CATSSDRFQETQYF. Together with reference TRBV15 and TRBJ2-5, the CDR3 gives the full variable domain: DAMVIQNPRYQVTQFGKPVTLSCSQTLNHNVMYWYQQKSSQAPKLLFHYYDKDFNNEADTPDNFQSRRPNTSFCFLDIRSPGLGDTAMYLCATSSDRFQETQYFGPGTRLLVL.

This clonotype was observed a few times. This chain connects TRBV6-2 or TRBV6-3 to TRBJ1-4, with a possible D match to TRBD1 (5 bases). Germline V CDR1 and CDR2: MNHEY, SVGEGT. V lost 6 bases, J lost 8 bases, and 16 bases lay in between. This CDR3 spans 14 amino acids. The CDR3 loop is CASSPYGGGEKLFF. CDR3 coding DNA: TGTGCCAGCAGCCCCTACGGGGGAGGGGAAAAACTGTTTTTT.

The CDR3 region is CASRLRDRDSYEQYF. The CDR3 DNA reads as TGTGCCAGCAGGCTCCGGGACAGGGACTCCTACGAGCAGTACTTC. The V and J genes are TRBV11-2 and TRBJ2-7; 9 bases match TRBD1. The V gene end was trimmed by 6 bases and the J gene end by 0 bases; junction bases not matched to a gene: 6. The CDR3 has 15 amino acids. Looked up from germline, CDR1 is SGHAT and CDR2 is FQNNGV.

This clonotype was found a few times. This chain connects TRBV6-5 to TRBJ2-2, with D possibly matching TRBD1 (6 bases). The CDR3 is made up of 16 amino acids. Looked up from germline, CDR1 is MNHEY and CDR2 is SVGAGI. Trimming left V 2 bases short and J 0 bases short, with 10 bases between. CDR3 DNA sequence: TGTGCCAGCAGTTACCTAGGACAGACGAACACCGGGGAGCTGTTTTTT. Amino acid sequence: CASSYLGQTNTGELFF.

The CDR3 nucleotides are TGTGCCAGCAGCTTTGGACTAGCGGGGATGCAAGAGACCCAGTACTTC. Residues: CASSFGLAGMQETQYF. This rearrangement joins TRBV7-6 to TRBJ2-5; 12 bases fit TRBD2. The trim removed 3 bases at V and 2 bases at J, leaving 4 bases unmatched. Per the germline V gene, CDR1 is SGHVS and CDR2 is FNYEAQ. The CDR3 consists of 16 residues.